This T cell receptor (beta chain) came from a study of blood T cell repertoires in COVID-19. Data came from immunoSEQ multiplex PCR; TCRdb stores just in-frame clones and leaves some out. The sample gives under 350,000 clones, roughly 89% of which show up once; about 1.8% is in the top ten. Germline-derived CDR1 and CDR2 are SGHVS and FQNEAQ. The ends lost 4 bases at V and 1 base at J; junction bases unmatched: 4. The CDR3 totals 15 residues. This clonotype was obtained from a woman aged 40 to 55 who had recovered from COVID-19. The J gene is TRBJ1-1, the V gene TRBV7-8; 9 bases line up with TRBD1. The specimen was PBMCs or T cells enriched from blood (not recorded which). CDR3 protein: CASSWAGQGNTEAFF. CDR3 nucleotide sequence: TGTGCCAGCAGCTGGGCGGGACAGGGGAACACTGAAGCTTTCTTT. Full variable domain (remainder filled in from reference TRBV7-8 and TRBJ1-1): GAGVSQSPRYKVAKRGQDVALRCDPISGHVSLFWYQQALGQGPEFLTYFQNEAQLDKSGLPSDRFFAERPEGSVSTLKIQRTQQEDSAVYLCASSWAGQGNTEAFFGQGTRLTVV.